These T cell receptor beta chains were read from a single sample in a study of shared clonotypes between healthy human individuals. The table came from immunoSEQ multiplex PCR; TCRdb's copy has only in-frame clones and leaves some out. The repertoire has roughly 810,000 clones, about 96% of them found once; the top ten carry less than 0.25%. The sequenced sample consisted of naive CD8+ T cells sorted from blood. The receptors come from a man aged 25-45 years in good health. CDR3s include the opening cysteine and the closing phenylalanine or tryptophan. The D gene is left open where the match is weak. Clone size appears in some rows only: once, few, many, or a class for an expanded clone.

D gene: TRBD1
CDR3 length: 16
V gene: TRBV7-9
J gene: TRBJ1-4
clone size: -
CDR3 DNA: TGTGCCAGCAGCTTACCAGGACAGGGCTTCAATGAAAAACTGTTTTTT
CDR3 protein: CASSLPGQGFNEKLFF

D gene: -
CDR3 length: 14
V gene: TRBV7-2
J gene: TRBJ1-3
clone size: few
CDR3 DNA: TGTGCCAGCAGCTCGACACGATCTGGAAACACCATATATTTT
CDR3 protein: CASSSTRSGNTIYF

D gene: TRBD2
CDR3 length: 15
V gene: TRBV27
J gene: TRBJ2-1
clone size: -
CDR3 DNA: TGTGCCAGCAGTTTATCGGCTAGCGGGAGAAGTGAGCAGTTCTTC
CDR3 protein: CASSLSASGRSEQFF

D gene: -
CDR3 length: 13
V gene: TRBV7-6
J gene: TRBJ2-7
clone size: -
CDR3 DNA: TGTGCCAGCAGCTCGGGACATCCCTACGAGCAGTACTTC
CDR3 protein: CASSSGHPYEQYF

D gene: TRBD2
CDR3 length: 15
V gene: TRBV4-3
J gene: TRBJ2-7
clone size: -
CDR3 DNA: TGCGCCAGCAGCCAAGGTACTAGCGGAACCTACGAGCAGTACTTC
CDR3 protein: CASSQGTSGTYEQYF

D gene: TRBD1
CDR3 length: 14
V gene: TRBV5-6
J gene: TRBJ2-7
clone size: -
CDR3 DNA: TGTGCCAGCAGGCCGGGACAGGTAGTGGGCGAGCAGTACTTC
CDR3 protein: CASRPGQVVGEQYF

D gene: -
CDR3 length: 16
V gene: TRBV4-3
J gene: TRBJ2-2
clone size: -
CDR3 DNA: TGCGCCAGCAGCCAAGCTCTGGGCCTGAGTCCCGGGGAGCTGTTTTTT
CDR3 protein: CASSQALGLSPGELFF

D gene: -
CDR3 length: 12
V gene: TRBV27
J gene: TRBJ2-7
clone size: -
CDR3 DNA: TGTGCCAGCAGTTTATCAGGGATCGAGCAGTACTTC
CDR3 protein: CASSLSGIEQYF

D gene: -
CDR3 length: 13
V gene: TRBV5-6
J gene: TRBJ2-2
clone size: -
CDR3 DNA: TGTGCCAGCAGCCCTTTAGTCCCCGGGGAGCTGTTTTTT
CDR3 protein: CASSPLVPGELFF

D gene: TRBD2
CDR3 length: 17
V gene: TRBV27
J gene: TRBJ2-3
clone size: -
CDR3 DNA: TGTGCCAGCAGTTCCCTGGTGACGGGAGGGAGCACAGATACGCAGTATTTT
CDR3 protein: CASSSLVTGGSTDTQYF

D gene: -
CDR3 length: 13
V gene: TRBV7-6
J gene: TRBJ1-1
clone size: -
CDR3 DNA: TGTGCCAGCAGCTCATGGGGGAACACTGAAGCTTTCTTT
CDR3 protein: CASSSWGNTEAFF

D gene: -
CDR3 length: 17
V gene: TRBV11-2
J gene: TRBJ2-7
clone size: -
CDR3 DNA: TGTGCCAGCAGCTTAGGTCGCCGGGGCCTCGGCGTTTCCGAGCAGTACTTC
CDR3 protein: CASSLGRRGLGVSEQYF

D gene: TRBD2
CDR3 length: 18
V gene: TRBV12-5
J gene: TRBJ2-7
clone size: -
CDR3 DNA: TGTGCTAGTGGTTTGGTACTTATTACCGGGGGGAGGAGATACGAGCAGTACTTC
CDR3 protein: CASGLVLITGGRRYEQYF

D gene: -
CDR3 length: 14
V gene: TRBV5-6
J gene: TRBJ2-5
clone size: -
CDR3 DNA: TGTGCCAGCAGCTTGGGACAAGGGAGGGAGACCCAGTACTTC
CDR3 protein: CASSLGQGRETQYF

D gene: -
CDR3 length: 14
V gene: TRBV7-9
J gene: TRBJ2-5
clone size: once
CDR3 DNA: TGTGCCAGCAGCCCCGCTTTGATGCAAGAGACCCAGTACTTC
CDR3 protein: CASSPALMQETQYF

D gene: -
CDR3 length: 13
V gene: TRBV5-4
J gene: TRBJ2-1
clone size: -
CDR3 DNA: TGTGCCAGCAGCCCTACAAACTACAATGAGCAGTTCTTC
CDR3 protein: CASSPTNYNEQFF

D gene: TRBD2
CDR3 length: 16
V gene: TRBV7-8
J gene: TRBJ2-1
clone size: -
CDR3 DNA: TGTGCCAGCAGCTCCCCGGGAGCGGGAGGGTTCAATGAGCAGTTCTTC
CDR3 protein: CASSSPGAGGFNEQFF

D gene: TRBD2
CDR3 length: 14
V gene: TRBV28
J gene: TRBJ2-5
clone size: -
CDR3 DNA: TGTGCCAGCATCGCCCTAGCGGCACAAGAGACCCAGTACTTC
CDR3 protein: CASIALAAQETQYF

D gene: -
CDR3 length: 13
V gene: TRBV6-6
J gene: TRBJ2-7
clone size: -
CDR3 DNA: TGTGCCACCTCAGGGGGGCCTTCCTACGAGCAGTACTTC
CDR3 protein: CATSGGPSYEQYF

D gene: TRBD1
CDR3 length: 16
V gene: TRBV14
J gene: TRBJ1-1
clone size: -
CDR3 DNA: TGTGCCAGCAGCCAATTGGGACAGGGGGCGAACACTGAAGCTTTCTTT
CDR3 protein: CASSQLGQGANTEAFF

D gene: -
CDR3 length: 14
V gene: TRBV7-9
J gene: TRBJ1-2
clone size: -
CDR3 DNA: TGTGCCAGCCTCGATTCCCTGGCGGGAAAGGGCTACACCTTC
CDR3 protein: CASLDSLAGKGYTF

D gene: TRBD2
CDR3 length: 18
V gene: TRBV7-8
J gene: TRBJ2-2
clone size: -
CDR3 DNA: TGTGCCAGCAGCTTTGTACTAGCGGGAGGGCCCGTCACCGGGGAGCTGTTTTTT
CDR3 protein: CASSFVLAGGPVTGELFF

D gene: -
CDR3 length: 13
V gene: TRBV10-1
J gene: TRBJ2-1
clone size: -
CDR3 DNA: TGCGCCAGCAACCAGGACTACGGTAATGAGCAGTTCTTC
CDR3 protein: CASNQDYGNEQFF

D gene: -
CDR3 length: 13
V gene: TRBV9
J gene: TRBJ2-1
clone size: -
CDR3 DNA: TGTGCCAGCAGTTCTGAGGGGGGGGATGAGCAGTTCTTC
CDR3 protein: CASSSEGGDEQFF

D gene: -
CDR3 length: 14
V gene: TRBV19
J gene: TRBJ2-1
clone size: -
CDR3 DNA: TGTGCCAGTAGTATAGGGACCTTAGACAATGAGCAGTTCTTC
CDR3 protein: CASSIGTLDNEQFF

D gene: TRBD2
CDR3 length: 19
V gene: TRBV7-9
J gene: TRBJ2-2
clone size: -
CDR3 DNA: TGTGCCAGCAGCCCCGGGACTAGCGGGAGGTTCACGAACACCGGGGAGCTGTTTTTT
CDR3 protein: CASSPGTSGRFTNTGELFF

D gene: TRBD1
CDR3 length: 15
V gene: TRBV5-1
J gene: TRBJ2-3
clone size: once
CDR3 DNA: TGCGCCAGCAGCGAAGGGACAGGGGAGACAGATACGCAGTATTTT
CDR3 protein: CASSEGTGETDTQYF

D gene: -
CDR3 length: 15
V gene: TRBV7-9
J gene: TRBJ1-1
clone size: -
CDR3 DNA: TGTGCCAGCAGCTCCTCCCAGGTTATGAACACTGAAGCTTTCTTT
CDR3 protein: CASSSSQVMNTEAFF

D gene: TRBD1
CDR3 length: 15
V gene: TRBV5-4
J gene: TRBJ1-2
clone size: once
CDR3 DNA: TGTGCCAGCAGCCATGGACAGGGGAGTTCGCGCGGCTACACCTTC
CDR3 protein: CASSHGQGSSRGYTF

D gene: -
CDR3 length: 16
V gene: TRBV5-1
J gene: TRBJ1-1
clone size: -
CDR3 DNA: TGCGCCAGCAGCTTCAGGCCAGTAAACCCGAACACTGAAGCTTTCTTT
CDR3 protein: CASSFRPVNPNTEAFF

D gene: TRBD2
CDR3 length: 14
V gene: TRBV7-9
J gene: TRBJ2-1
clone size: -
CDR3 DNA: TGTGCCAGCAGCTTAGGGGGACTAGTCAATGAGCAGTTCTTC
CDR3 protein: CASSLGGLVNEQFF